Each of the 29 T cell receptor beta chains below was sequenced from the same sample in a study of blood T cell repertoires in COVID-19. Data came from immunoSEQ multiplex PCR; TCRdb stores just in-frame clones and leaves some out. The sample contains roughly 250,000 clones, approximately 90% of which appear only once. Sequencing was done on a sample of peripheral blood. The source of these receptors is a man younger than 45 with acute or convalescent COVID-19.

The J gene is TRBJ1-5, the V gene TRBV7-9, with TRBD1 matching 7 bases. V trimming: 4 bases; J trimming: 4 bases; junction bases outside the gene matches: 1. The CDR3 sequence is 13 residues long. The germline CDR1 and CDR2 sequences are SEHNR and FQNEAQ (reference sequence). CDR3 nucleotides: TGTGCCAGCAGCTCACAGGGGAATCAGCCCCAGCATTTT. It yields the protein CASSSQGNQPQHF.

The chain uses TRBV3-1 (or the pseudogene TRBV3-2) and TRBJ1-2; no clear D gene. The CDR3 extends over 14 amino acids. CDR1 is LGHDT, CDR2 YNNKEL, per germline (reference sequence). The V end lost 2 bases, the J end lost 5 bases, and 12 bases lay between the germline ends. Here the CDR3 reads CASSQSFPLYGYTF. CDR3 coding DNA: TGTGCCAGCAGCCAAAGCTTCCCCCTTTATGGCTACACCTTC.

The V and J genes are TRBV6-1 and TRBJ1-5, with 9 bases aligning to TRBD1. Trimming at V came to 3 bases and at J to 6 bases, leaving 12 bases not matched to a gene. The CDR3 is 17 amino acids. From germline, CDR1 is MNHNS and CDR2 SASEGT. CDR3 sequence reads: CASSEKLQGAGTQPQHF. The CDR3 DNA sequence: TGTGCCAGCAGTGAGAAGCTACAGGGGGCAGGAACTCAGCCCCAGCATTTT.

The V call is TRBV25-1, the J call TRBJ2-2; tentative D call: TRBD2 (6 bases). V lost 3 bases and J 5 bases, leaving 22 bases between the germline ends. Germline CDR1 reads MGHDK; CDR2 reads SYGVNS. This CDR3 region has 18 residues. The CDR3 DNA sequence: TGTGCCAGCAGTGAGGGAATTGGAGGGAGTGAGTATACCGGGGAGCTGTTTTTT. Translating gives CASSEGIGGSEYTGELFF.

The V and J genes are TRBV30 and TRBJ1-1, with D tentatively TRBD1 (6 bases). CDR1 is GTSNPN, CDR2 SVGIG, per germline (reference sequence). The CDR3 spans 14 residues. V lost 7 bases, J lost 5 bases, and 20 bases lay in between. CDR3 nucleotides: TGTGCCTTACAACGGCGGGGGGCTTCGACTGAAGCTTTCTTT. Protein product: CALQRRGASTEAFF.

The chain uses TRBV11-2 and TRBJ2-1, with D possibly being TRBD1 (5 bases). The CDR3 is 15 residues long. V was clipped by 3 bases and J by 1 base, with 10 bases between them. Germline loops: CDR1 SGHAT, CDR2 FQNNGV. CDR3 loop: CASSFSGNSYNEQFF. Written as DNA, the CDR3 is TGTGCCAGCAGCTTTTCAGGGAATTCCTACAATGAGCAGTTCTTC.

The V and J genes are TRBV6-1 and TRBJ1-2; D is perhaps TRBD1 (6 bases). The CDR3 has 15 amino acids. Germline V CDR1 and CDR2: MNHNS, SASEGT. V was shortened by 3 bases and J by 7 bases, with 18 bases between the two germline ends. CDR3: CASSDQNRELAGYTF. The DNA of the CDR3 is TGTGCCAGCAGTGACCAAAACAGGGAATTAGCTGGCTACACCTTC.

This clone was detected only once. The V call is TRBV20-1, the J call TRBJ2-1, with D perhaps TRBD2 (5 bases). Trimming took off 3 bases at V and 0 bases at J, with 12 bases between the two ends. The CDR3 contains 15 residues. Germline V gives CDR1 DFQATT, CDR2 SNEGSKA (reference sequence). The CDR3 loop is CSASSSGISYNEQFF. Written as DNA, the CDR3 is TGCAGTGCTAGTTCGAGCGGCATCTCCTACAATGAGCAGTTCTTC.

The V gene is TRBV6-5, the J gene TRBJ2-5; maybe TRBD2 (6 bases). In germline, CDR1 is MNHEY, CDR2 SVGAGI. Trimming left V 8 bases short and J 4 bases short, with 14 bases between. The CDR3 length is 13 residues. CDR3 DNA sequence: TGTGCCAGCCACCCTGCCGGGGGAGAGACCCAGTACTTC. Translated, it gives CASHPAGGETQYF.

This rearrangement joins TRBV27 to TRBJ2-3; TRBD1 is a possible D gene (5 bases). Germline CDR1 is MNHEY and CDR2 is SMNVEV (reference sequence). The V end was cut by 2 bases, the J end by 2 bases, with 14 bases between. The CDR3 is 16 residues long. The CDR3 sequence is CASSLRRQGYTDTQYF. Here the CDR3 DNA reads TGTGCCAGCAGTTTAAGGCGTCAGGGTTACACAGATACGCAGTATTTT.

The genes are TRBV3-1 (or the pseudogene TRBV3-2) and TRBJ1-2; D not certain. Trimming took off 6 bases at V and 0 bases at J, with 14 bases between the two ends. The germline CDR1 and CDR2 sequences are LGHDT and YNNKEL (reference sequence). The CDR3 contains 15 residues. The CDR3 DNA is TGTGCCAGCAGGCAGAGGGTGTCCTCTAACTATGGCTACACCTTC. The encoded protein is CASRQRVSSNYGYTF.

The rearrangement joins TRBV30 to TRBJ2-3, with D uncertain. Looked up from germline, CDR1 is GTSNPN and CDR2 is SVGIG (reference sequence). CDR3 length equals 12 residues. Trimming cost V 1 base and J 0 bases, with 2 bases left between them. The CDR3 nucleotides are TGTGCCTGGAGTGCAAGCACAGATACGCAGTATTTT. Translating it yields CAWSASTDTQYF.

The chain is built from TRBV27 and TRBJ2-7; 16 bases map to TRBD2. Germline CDR1 and CDR2: MNHEY and SMNVEV (reference sequence). Losses at the gene ends were 5 bases for V and 4 bases for J; bases not matched to a gene: 8. This CDR3 comprises 17 residues. CDR3 protein: CASSTLGTSGRGYEQYF. The CDR3 coding sequence is TGTGCCAGCAGTACCCTTGGGACTAGCGGGAGGGGGTACGAGCAGTACTTC.

The V and J genes are TRBV7-2 and TRBJ1-2; a weak D match, TRBD1 (6 bases). Trimming stripped 5 bases from V and 5 bases from J, with 15 bases between. The germline gives CDR1 SGHTA, CDR2 FQGNSA. The CDR3 is 14 residues long. The CDR3 is CASSPFPQGYGYTF. The CDR3 DNA reads TGTGCCAGCAGCCCTTTTCCTCAGGGGTATGGCTACACCTTC. Full variable domain (rest looked up from reference TRBV7-2 and TRBJ1-2): GAGVSQSPSNKVTEKGKDVELRCDPISGHTALYWYRQSLGQGLEFLIYFQGNSAPDKSGLPSDRFSAERTGGSVSTLTIQRTQQEDSAVYLCASSPFPQGYGYTFGSGTRLTVV.

The rearrangement uses TRBV14 and TRBJ2-2, with 7 bases lining up with TRBD2. CDR1 and CDR2 from the germline V gene are SGHDN and FVKESK. This CDR3 spans 14 amino acids. The V gene end was trimmed by 6 bases and the J gene end by 2 bases; junction bases not matched to a gene: 3. CDR3 residues: CASRASGNTGELFF. As DNA, the CDR3 is TGTGCCAGCAGGGCTAGCGGAAACACCGGGGAGCTGTTTTTT.

The chain uses TRBV29-1 and TRBJ2-3; TRBD2 matches 12 bases. CDR1 is SQVTM, CDR2 ANQGSEA, per germline. The CDR3 extends over 17 amino acids. J was trimmed by 4 bases and V by 7 bases; bases with no gene match: 15. DNA of the CDR3: TGCAGCGCCCGACGGCTAGCGGGAGGGTGGAGCTCAGATACGCAGTATTTT. This codes for CSARRLAGGWSSDTQYF.

The rearrangement uses TRBV7-3 and TRBJ2-1; TRBD2 agrees at 13 bases. After removal of 4 bases from V and 10 bases from J, the junction contained 7 bases not matched to a gene. Germline lookup yields CDR1 SGHTA and CDR2 FQGTGA. The CDR3 covers 15 residues. The CDR3 is CASSWPGLAGHEQFF. The CDR3, as DNA: TGTGCCAGCAGCTGGCCGGGACTAGCGGGACACGAGCAGTTCTTC. Drawing the rest from reference TRBV7-3 and TRBJ2-1, the complete variable domain is GAGVSQTPSNKVTEKGKYVELRCDPISGHTALYWYRQSLGQGPEFLIYFQGTGAADDSGLPNDRFFAVRPEGSVSTLKIQRTERGDSAVYLCASSWPGLAGHEQFFGPGTRLTVL.

The rearrangement links TRBV2 to TRBJ2-1; 10 bases align to TRBD2. The CDR3 consists of 16 residues. V gave up 5 bases and J gave up 6 bases; unmatched junction bases: 10. The germline V gene has CDR1 SNHLY and CDR2 FYNNEI. CDR3 in DNA: TGTGCCAGCAGTTCCACCCCGGGACTAGCGACCAATGAGCAGTTCTTC. Translated: CASSSTPGLATNEQFF.

The chain joins TRBV6-6 to TRBJ2-7; no firm D call. The germline V gene encodes CDR1 MNHNY and CDR2 SVGAGI (reference sequence). This CDR3 comprises 13 residues. The ends were cut back, 11 bases at V and 4 bases at J, with 18 bases in the middle. The CDR3 sequence: CAVRQAPIYEQYF. The DNA of the CDR3 is TGTGCCGTACGTCAAGCCCCGATTTACGAGCAGTACTTC.

A single count supports this clone. The CDR3 DNA is TGTGCCAGCAGAAAAGGGACTAGCTCCTACAATGAGCAGTTCTTC. Translating gives CASRKGTSSYNEQFF. The V call is TRBV6-5, the J call TRBJ2-1; TRBD2 matches at 8 bases. Losses at the gene ends were 6 bases for V and 0 bases for J; bases not matched to a gene: 4. The CDR3 is 15 amino acids. Germline CDR1 and CDR2: MNHEY and SVGAGI.

The gene calls are TRBV5-1 and TRBJ2-3; unclear D gene. The CDR3 is made up of 14 amino acids. Per the germline V gene, CDR1 is SGHRS and CDR2 is YFSETQ. Trimming cost V 0 bases and J 4 bases, with 9 bases left between them. CDR3 DNA sequence: TGCGCCAGCAGCTTGGATTCGAGGTCAGATACGCAGTATTTT. This gives the protein CASSLDSRSDTQYF.

This chain connects TRBV7-8 to TRBJ2-6, with D perhaps TRBD2 (6 bases). V lost 5 bases to trimming and J lost 0 bases, with 11 bases between them. Germline V CDR1 and CDR2: SGHVS, FQNEAQ. This CDR3 has 16 residues. The CDR3, as DNA: TGTGCCAGCAGCGCGGGACGAATCTCTGGGGCCAACGTCCTGACTTTC. This sequence encodes CASSAGRISGANVLTF.

CDR3 sequence: CASSPAQIRYTEAFF. DNA for the CDR3: TGCGCCAGCAGCCCGGCACAGATCCGTTACACTGAAGCTTTCTTT. This sequence joins TRBV5-1 and TRBJ1-1; unclear D gene. The CDR3 length is 15 residues. Germline loops: CDR1 SGHRS, CDR2 YFSETQ. Deletions cut 4 bases from V and 3 bases from J, with 16 bases between.

V gene TRBV19 combines with J gene TRBJ2-5, with TRBD2 matching 7 bases. V lost 2 bases and J lost 5; bases outside the gene matches: 2. The CDR3 is 13 amino acids. Looked up from germline, CDR1 is LNHDA and CDR2 is SQIVND (reference sequence). In nucleotides, the CDR3 is TGTGCCAGTAGTATACAAGCGGGGGAGACCCAGTACTTC. This codes for CASSIQAGETQYF.

The genes are TRBV30 and TRBJ2-3, with 14 bases fitting TRBD2. Germline-derived CDR1 and CDR2 are GTSNPN and SVGIG (reference sequence). The CDR3 covers 15 residues. V trimming: 2 bases; J trimming: 5 bases; junction bases outside the gene matches: 3. CDR3 sequence (DNA): TGTGCCTGGAGTTCGGGACTAGCGGGAGAAGATACGCAGTATTTT. It yields the protein CAWSSGLAGEDTQYF.

This clone came up a few times. The J gene is TRBJ1-3, the V gene TRBV12-3 or TRBV12-4; no definite D call. Between the trimmed V and J ends, which lost 6 bases and 5 bases, there was a span of 11 bases. CDR3 length: 13 residues. Written as DNA, the CDR3 is TGTGCCAGCAGATTCGAACAGAGAAACACCATATATTTT. Translation: CASRFEQRNTIYF.

In this sample, this clone turned up a few times. This sequence joins TRBV29-1 and TRBJ1-2; the D gene is possibly TRBD1 (6 bases). Germline CDR1 is SQVTM and CDR2 is ANQGSEA. This CDR3 contains 12 residues. Trimming took off 5 bases at V and 4 bases at J, with 11 bases between the two ends. The CDR3 spells CSVSTGFYGYTF. CDR3 in DNA: TGCAGCGTTTCGACAGGATTCTATGGCTACACCTTC. Supplemented by reference TRBV29-1 and TRBJ1-2, the full variable domain reads SAVISQKPSRDICQRGTSLTIQCQVDSQVTMMFWYRQQPGQSLTLIATANQGSEATYESGFVIDKFPISRPNLTFSTLTVSNMSPEDSSIYLCSVSTGFYGYTFGSGTRLTVV.

V usage is TRBV27 and J usage is TRBJ2-7; 10 nucleotides align to TRBD1. The CDR3 has 14 residues. Germline CDR1 reads MNHEY; CDR2 reads SMNVEV (reference sequence). The V and J ends lost 5 bases and 7 bases, in that order; junction bases with no gene match: 8. The CDR3 DNA reads TGTGCCAGCAGTACCCGACAGGGGGCGTCTGAGCAGTACTTC. Translation gives CASSTRQGASEQYF.

CDR3 bases: TGCAGCGTTGAGGGAGACGTCGCCCCTTATACGCAGTATTTT. It codes for CSVEGDVAPYTQYF. The chain links TRBV29-1 to TRBJ2-3, with D tentatively TRBD2 (5 bases). This CDR3 has 14 residues. Germline V gives CDR1 SQVTM, CDR2 ANQGSEA. V shed 3 bases and J shed 7 bases, with 17 bases lying between them.